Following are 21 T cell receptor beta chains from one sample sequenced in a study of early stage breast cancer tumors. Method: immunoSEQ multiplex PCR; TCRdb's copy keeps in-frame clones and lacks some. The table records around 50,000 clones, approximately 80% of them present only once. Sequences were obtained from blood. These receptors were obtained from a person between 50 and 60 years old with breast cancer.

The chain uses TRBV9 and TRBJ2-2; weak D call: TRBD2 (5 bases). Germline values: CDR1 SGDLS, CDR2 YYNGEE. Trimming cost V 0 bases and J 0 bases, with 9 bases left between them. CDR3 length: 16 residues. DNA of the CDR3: TGTGCCAGCAGCGTAGCTACCGGGACGAACACCGGGGAGCTGTTTTTT. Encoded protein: CASSVATGTNTGELFF.

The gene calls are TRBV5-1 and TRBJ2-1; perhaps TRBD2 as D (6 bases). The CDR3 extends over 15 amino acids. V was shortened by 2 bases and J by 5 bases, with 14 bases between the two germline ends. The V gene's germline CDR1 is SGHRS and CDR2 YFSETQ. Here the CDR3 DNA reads TGCGCCAGCAGCTTTCGAGCGGGCCCAGACAATGAGCAGTTCTTC. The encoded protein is CASSFRAGPDNEQFF.

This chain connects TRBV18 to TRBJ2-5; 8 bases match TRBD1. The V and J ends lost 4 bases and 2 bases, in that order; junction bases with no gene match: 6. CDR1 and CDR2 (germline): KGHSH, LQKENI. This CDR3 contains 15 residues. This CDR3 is CASSRRQGLQETQYF. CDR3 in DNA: TGTGCCAGCTCACGAAGACAGGGGTTACAAGAGACCCAGTACTTC. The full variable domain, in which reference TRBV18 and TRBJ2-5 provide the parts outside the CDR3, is NAGVMQNPRHLVRRRGQEARLRCSPMKGHSHVYWYRQLPEEGLKFMVYLQKENIIDESGMPKERFSAEFPKEGPSILRIQQVVRGDSAAYFCASSRRQGLQETQYFGPGTRLLVL.

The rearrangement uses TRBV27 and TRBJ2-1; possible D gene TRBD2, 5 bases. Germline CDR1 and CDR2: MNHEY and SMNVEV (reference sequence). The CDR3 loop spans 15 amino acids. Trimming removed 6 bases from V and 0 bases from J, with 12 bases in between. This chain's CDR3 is CASRGSLSSYNEQFF. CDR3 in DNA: TGTGCCAGCAGGGGGAGCCTCAGCTCCTACAATGAGCAGTTCTTC.

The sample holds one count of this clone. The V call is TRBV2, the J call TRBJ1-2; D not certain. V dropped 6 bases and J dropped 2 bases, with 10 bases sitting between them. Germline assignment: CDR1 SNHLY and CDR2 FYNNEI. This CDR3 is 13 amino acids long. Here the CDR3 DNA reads TGTGCCAGCAGCCTCGCGGGAAACTATGGCTACACCTTC. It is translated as CASSLAGNYGYTF.

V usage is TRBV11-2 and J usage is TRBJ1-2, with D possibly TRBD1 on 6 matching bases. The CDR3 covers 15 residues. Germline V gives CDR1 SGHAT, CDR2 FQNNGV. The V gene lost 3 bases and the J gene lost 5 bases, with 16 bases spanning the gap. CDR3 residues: CASSLQGPPPYGYTF. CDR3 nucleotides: TGTGCCAGCAGCTTGCAGGGGCCTCCTCCTTATGGCTACACCTTC.

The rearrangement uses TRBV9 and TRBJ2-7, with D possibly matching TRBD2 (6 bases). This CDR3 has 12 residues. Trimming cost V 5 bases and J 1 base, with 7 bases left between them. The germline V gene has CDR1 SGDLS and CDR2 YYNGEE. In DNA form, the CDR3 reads TGTGCCAGCAGTAGCGGTTCCTACGAGCAGTACTTC. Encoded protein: CASSSGSYEQYF.

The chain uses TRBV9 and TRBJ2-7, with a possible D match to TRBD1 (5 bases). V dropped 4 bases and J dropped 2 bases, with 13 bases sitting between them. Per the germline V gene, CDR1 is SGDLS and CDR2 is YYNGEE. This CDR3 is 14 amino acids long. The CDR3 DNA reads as TGTGCCAGCAGCCGCACAGGAGACACCTACGAGCAGTACTTC. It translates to CASSRTGDTYEQYF. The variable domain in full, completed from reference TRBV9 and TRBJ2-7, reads DSGVTQTPKHLITATGQRVTLRCSPRSGDLSVYWYQQSLDQGLQFLIQYYNGEERAKGNILERFSAQQFPDLHSELNLSSLELGDSALYFCASSRTGDTYEQYFGPGTRLTVT.

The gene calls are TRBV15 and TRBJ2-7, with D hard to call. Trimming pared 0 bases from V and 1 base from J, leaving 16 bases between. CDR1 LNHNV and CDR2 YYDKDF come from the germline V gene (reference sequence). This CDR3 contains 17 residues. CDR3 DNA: TGTGCCACCAGCAGAGATCCGCCGACCCATTATTCCTACGAGCAGTACTTC. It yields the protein CATSRDPPTHYSYEQYF.

CDR3 DNA sequence: TGTGCCAGCAGTTTCGAGGGAGGCACTGAAGCTTTCTTT. It encodes CASSFEGGTEAFF. The chain uses TRBV6-6 and TRBJ1-1; D not certain. The CDR3 is 13 amino acids. Trimming removed 4 bases from V and 4 bases from J, with 10 bases in between. The germline V gene encodes CDR1 MNHNY and CDR2 SVGAGI (reference sequence).

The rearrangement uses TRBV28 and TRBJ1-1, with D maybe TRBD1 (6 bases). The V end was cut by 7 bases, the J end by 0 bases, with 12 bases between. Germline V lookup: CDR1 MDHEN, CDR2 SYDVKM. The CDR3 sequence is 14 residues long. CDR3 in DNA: TGTGCCAGCACCTCGGGACAAATGAACACTGAAGCTTTCTTT. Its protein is CASTSGQMNTEAFF. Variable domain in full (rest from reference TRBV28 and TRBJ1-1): DVKVTQSSRYLVKRTGEKVFLECVQDMDHENMFWYRQDPGLGLRLIYFSYDVKMKEKGDIPEGYSVSREKKERFSLILESASTNQTSMYLCASTSGQMNTEAFFGQGTRLTVV.

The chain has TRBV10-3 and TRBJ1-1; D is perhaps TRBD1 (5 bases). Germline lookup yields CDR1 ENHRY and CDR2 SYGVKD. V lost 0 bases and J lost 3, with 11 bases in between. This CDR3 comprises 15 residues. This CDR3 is CAISESRGMDTEAFF. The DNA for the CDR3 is TGTGCCATCAGTGAGTCGAGGGGTATGGACACTGAAGCTTTCTTT.

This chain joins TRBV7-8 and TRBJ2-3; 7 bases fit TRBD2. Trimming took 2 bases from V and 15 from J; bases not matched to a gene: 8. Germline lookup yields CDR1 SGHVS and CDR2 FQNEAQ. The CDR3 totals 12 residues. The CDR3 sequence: CASSLSGERTYF. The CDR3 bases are TGTGCCAGCAGCTTAAGCGGGGAACGCACCTATTTT.

Here the CDR3 reads CASSVVGNSYNEQFF. CDR3 nucleotides: TGTGCCAGCAGCGTAGTCGGGAACTCCTACAATGAGCAGTTCTTC. The V and J genes are TRBV9 and TRBJ2-1; tentatively, D is TRBD2 (5 bases). V lost 0 bases, J lost 0 bases, and 7 bases lay in between. The CDR3 extends over 15 amino acids. Germline CDR1 and CDR2: SGDLS and YYNGEE.

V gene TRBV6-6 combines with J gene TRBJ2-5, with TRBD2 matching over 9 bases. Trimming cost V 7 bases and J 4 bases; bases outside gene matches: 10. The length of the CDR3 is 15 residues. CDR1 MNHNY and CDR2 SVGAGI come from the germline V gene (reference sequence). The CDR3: CASIRGGASPETQYF. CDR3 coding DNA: TGTGCCAGCATTCGCGGGGGGGCTTCGCCAGAGACCCAGTACTTC.

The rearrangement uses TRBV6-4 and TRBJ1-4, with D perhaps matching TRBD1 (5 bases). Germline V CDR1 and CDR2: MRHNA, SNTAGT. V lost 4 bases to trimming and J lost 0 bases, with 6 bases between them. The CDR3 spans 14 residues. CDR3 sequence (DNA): TGTGCCAGCAGTGGGGGGGCAACTAATGAAAAACTGTTTTTT. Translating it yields CASSGGATNEKLFF.

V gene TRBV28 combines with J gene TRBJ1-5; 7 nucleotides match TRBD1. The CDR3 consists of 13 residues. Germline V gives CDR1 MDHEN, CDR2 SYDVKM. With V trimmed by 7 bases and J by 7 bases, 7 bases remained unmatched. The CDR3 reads CASTRQGIQPQHF. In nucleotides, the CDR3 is TGTGCCAGCACCCGACAGGGCATACAGCCCCAGCATTTT.

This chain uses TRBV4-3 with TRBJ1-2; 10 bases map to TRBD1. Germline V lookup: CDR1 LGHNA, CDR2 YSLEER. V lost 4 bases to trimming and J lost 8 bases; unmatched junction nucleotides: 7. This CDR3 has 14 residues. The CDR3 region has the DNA TGCGCCAGCAGCCGAGCCGGGACAGGGGTCGGCTACACCTTC. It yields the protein CASSRAGTGVGYTF.

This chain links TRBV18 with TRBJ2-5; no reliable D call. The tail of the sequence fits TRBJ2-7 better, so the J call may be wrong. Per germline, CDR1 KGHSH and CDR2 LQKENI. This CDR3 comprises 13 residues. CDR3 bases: TGTGCCAGCTCACCGATCCCGAGGCACGAGCAGTACTTC. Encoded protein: CASSPIPRHEQYF.

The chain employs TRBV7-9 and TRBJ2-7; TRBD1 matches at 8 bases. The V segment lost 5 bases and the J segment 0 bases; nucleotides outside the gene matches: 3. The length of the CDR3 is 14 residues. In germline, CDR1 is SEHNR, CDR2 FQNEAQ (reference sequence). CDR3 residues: CASSQGASSYEQYF. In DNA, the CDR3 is TGTGCCAGCAGCCAGGGGGCGAGCTCCTACGAGCAGTACTTC. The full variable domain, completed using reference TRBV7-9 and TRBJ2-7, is DTGVSQNPRHKITKRGQNVTFRCDPISEHNRLYWYRQTLGQGPEFLTYFQNEAQLEKSRLLSDRFSAERPKGSFSTLEIQRTEQGDSAMYLCASSQGASSYEQYFGPGTRLTVT.

CDR3 in DNA: TGTGCCAGCAGCCTGAGAGGTAGCGGGAGCACGTTGGAGCAGTACTTC. It translates to CASSLRGSGSTLEQYF. J is TRBJ2-7 and V is TRBV7-8; 9 nucleotides match TRBD2. The CDR3 spans 16 residues. Looked up from germline, CDR1 is SGHVS and CDR2 is FQNEAQ. V was clipped by 5 bases and J by 7 bases; unmatched bases: 15.